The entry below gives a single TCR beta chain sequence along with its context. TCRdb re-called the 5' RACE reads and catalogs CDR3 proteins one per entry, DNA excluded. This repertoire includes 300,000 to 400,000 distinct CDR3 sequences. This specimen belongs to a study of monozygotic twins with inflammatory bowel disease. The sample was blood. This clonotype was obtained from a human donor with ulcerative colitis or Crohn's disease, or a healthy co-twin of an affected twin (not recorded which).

This CDR3 reads CASSFPGGRFGTGELFF. The J gene is TRBJ2-2, the V gene TRBV28; TCRdb designates TRBD1, a call that cannot be tested without DNA. Germline V gives CDR1 MDHEN, CDR2 SYDVKM. There are 17 residues in the CDR3.